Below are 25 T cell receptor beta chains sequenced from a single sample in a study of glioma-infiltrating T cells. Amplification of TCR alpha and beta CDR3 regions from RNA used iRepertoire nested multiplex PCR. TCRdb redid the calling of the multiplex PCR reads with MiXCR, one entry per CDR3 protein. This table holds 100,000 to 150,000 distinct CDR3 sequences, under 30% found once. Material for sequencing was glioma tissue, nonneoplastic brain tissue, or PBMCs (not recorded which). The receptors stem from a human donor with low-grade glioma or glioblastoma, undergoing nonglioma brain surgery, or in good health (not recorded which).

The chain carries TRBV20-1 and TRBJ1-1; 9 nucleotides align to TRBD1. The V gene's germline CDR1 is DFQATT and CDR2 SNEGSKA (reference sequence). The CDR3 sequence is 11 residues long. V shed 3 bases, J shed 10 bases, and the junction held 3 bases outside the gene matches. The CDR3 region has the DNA TGCAGTGCTAGGGGGACAGGGCGAGCTTTCTTT. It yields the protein CSARGTGRAFF.

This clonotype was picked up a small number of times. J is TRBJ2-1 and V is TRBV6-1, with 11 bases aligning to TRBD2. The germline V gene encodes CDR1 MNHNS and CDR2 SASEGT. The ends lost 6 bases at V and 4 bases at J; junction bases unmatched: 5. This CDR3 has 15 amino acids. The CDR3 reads CASRLAGGPYNEQFF. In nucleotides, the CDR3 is TGTGCCAGCAGGTTAGCGGGGGGGCCTTACAATGAGCAGTTCTTC.

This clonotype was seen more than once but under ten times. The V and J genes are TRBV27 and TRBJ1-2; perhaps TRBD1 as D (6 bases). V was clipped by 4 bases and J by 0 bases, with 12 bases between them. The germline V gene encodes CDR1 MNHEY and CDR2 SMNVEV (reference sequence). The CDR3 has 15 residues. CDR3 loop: CASSSQGHTNYGYTF. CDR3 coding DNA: TGTGCCAGCAGTTCACAGGGCCATACTAACTATGGCTACACCTTC.

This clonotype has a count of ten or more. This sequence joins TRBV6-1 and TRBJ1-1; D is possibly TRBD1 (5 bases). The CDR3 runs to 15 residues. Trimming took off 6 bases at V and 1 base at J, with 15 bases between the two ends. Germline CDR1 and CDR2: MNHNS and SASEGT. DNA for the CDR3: TGTGCCAGCAGCTCCCGAGGGGAGACGAACACTGAAGCTTTCTTT. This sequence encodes CASSSRGETNTEAFF.

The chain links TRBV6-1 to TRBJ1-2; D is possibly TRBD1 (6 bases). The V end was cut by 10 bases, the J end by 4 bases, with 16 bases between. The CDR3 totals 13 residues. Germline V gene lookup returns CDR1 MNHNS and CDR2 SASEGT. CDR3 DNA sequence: TGTGCCATCAGAGAAACAGGGTTCTATGGCTACACCTTC. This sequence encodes CAIRETGFYGYTF.

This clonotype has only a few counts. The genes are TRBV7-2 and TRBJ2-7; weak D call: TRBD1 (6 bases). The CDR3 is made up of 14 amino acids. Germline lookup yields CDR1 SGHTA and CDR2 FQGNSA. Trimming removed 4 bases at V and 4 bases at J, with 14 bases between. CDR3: CASSSTARGYEQYV. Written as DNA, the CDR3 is TGTGCCAGCAGCTCTACGGCCAGGGGTTACGAGCAGTACGTC.

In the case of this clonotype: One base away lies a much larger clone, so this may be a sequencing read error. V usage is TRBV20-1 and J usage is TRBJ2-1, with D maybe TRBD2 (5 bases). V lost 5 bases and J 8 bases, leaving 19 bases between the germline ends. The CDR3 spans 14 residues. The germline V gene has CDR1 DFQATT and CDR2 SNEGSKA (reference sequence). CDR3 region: CSASLGAGSDEQFF. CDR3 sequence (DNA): TGCAGTGCTTCGCTTGGCGCGGGTTCCGATGAGCAGTTCTTC.

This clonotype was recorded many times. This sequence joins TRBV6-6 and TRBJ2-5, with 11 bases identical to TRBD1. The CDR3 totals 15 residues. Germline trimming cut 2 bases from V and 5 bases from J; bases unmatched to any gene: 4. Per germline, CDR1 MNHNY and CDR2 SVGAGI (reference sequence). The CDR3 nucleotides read TGTGCCAGCAGTTACCAGGACAGGGGGCGTGAGACCCAGTACTTC. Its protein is CASSYQDRGRETQYF.

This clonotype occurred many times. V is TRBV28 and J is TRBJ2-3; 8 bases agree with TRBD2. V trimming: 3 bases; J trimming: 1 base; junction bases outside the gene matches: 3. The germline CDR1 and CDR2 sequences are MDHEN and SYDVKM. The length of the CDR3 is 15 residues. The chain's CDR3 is CASSFPAGGTDTQYF. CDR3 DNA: TGTGCCAGCAGTTTCCCAGCGGGGGGCACAGATACGCAGTATTTT. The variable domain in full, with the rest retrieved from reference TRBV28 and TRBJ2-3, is DVKVTQSSRYLVKRTGEKVFLECVQDMDHENMFWYRQDPGLGLRLIYFSYDVKMKEKGDIPEGYSVSREKKERFSLILESASTNQTSMYLCASSFPAGGTDTQYFGPGTRLTVL.

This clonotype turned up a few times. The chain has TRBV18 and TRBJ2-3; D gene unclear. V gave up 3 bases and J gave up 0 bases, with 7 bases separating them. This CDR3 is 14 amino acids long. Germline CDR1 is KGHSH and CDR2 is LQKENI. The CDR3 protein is CASSPGPSTDTQYF. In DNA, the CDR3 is TGTGCCAGCTCACCTGGTCCTAGCACAGATACGCAGTATTTT.

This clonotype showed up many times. CDR3 DNA sequence: TGCGCCAGCAGCTTGGTGGGTGGCTACAATGAGCAGTTCTTC. Residues: CASSLVGGYNEQFF. V and J are TRBV5-1 and TRBJ2-1; D gene ambiguous. V was trimmed by 0 bases and J by 3 bases, leaving 7 bases between them. Germline CDR1 and CDR2: SGHRS and YFSETQ. The CDR3 runs 14 residues.

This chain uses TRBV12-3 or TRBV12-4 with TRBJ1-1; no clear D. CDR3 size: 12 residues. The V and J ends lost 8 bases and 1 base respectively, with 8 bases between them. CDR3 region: CASQRENTEAFF. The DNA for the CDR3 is TGTGCCAGCCAAAGGGAGAACACTGAAGCTTTCTTT.

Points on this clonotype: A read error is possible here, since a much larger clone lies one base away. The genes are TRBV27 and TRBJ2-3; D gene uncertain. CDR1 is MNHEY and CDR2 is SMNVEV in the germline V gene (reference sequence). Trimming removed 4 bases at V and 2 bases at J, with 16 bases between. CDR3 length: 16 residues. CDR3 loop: CASSSRSSRTTDTQYF. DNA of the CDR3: TGTGCCAGCAGTTCCCGCTCGTCCCGAACCACAGATACGCAGTATTTT.

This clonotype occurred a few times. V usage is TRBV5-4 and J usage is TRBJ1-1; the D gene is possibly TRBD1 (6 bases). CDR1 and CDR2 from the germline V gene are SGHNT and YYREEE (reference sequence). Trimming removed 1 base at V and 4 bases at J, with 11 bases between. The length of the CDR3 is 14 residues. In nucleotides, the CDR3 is TGTGCCAGCAGCTTGAGTCAGGGGAGCACTGAAGCTTTCTTT. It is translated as CASSLSQGSTEAFF.

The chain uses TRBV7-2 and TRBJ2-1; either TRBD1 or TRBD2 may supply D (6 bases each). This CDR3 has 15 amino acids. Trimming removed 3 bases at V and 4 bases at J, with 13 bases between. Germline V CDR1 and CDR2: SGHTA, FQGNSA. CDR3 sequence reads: CASSLMGGQYNEQFF. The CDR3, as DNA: TGTGCCAGCAGCTTGATGGGGGGCCAGTACAATGAGCAGTTCTTC.

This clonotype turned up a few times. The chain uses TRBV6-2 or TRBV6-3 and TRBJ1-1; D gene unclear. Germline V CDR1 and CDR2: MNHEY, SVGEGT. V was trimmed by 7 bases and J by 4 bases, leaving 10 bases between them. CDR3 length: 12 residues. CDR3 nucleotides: TGTGCCAGCACCTACAGCTTCACTGAAGCTTTCTTT. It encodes CASTYSFTEAFF.

CDR3 nucleotide sequence: TGCGCCAGCAGACCGATCACCCCGGCCTGGGGCTACACCTTC. Protein product: CASRPITPAWGYTF. The chain combines TRBV5-1 with TRBJ1-2; D ambiguous. Germline assignment: CDR1 SGHRS and CDR2 YFSETQ. This CDR3 has 14 amino acids. Trimming took 5 bases from V and 8 from J, leaving 19 bases between them. Full variable domain (missing parts from reference TRBV5-1 and TRBJ1-2): KAGVTQTPRYLIKTRGQQVTLSCSPISGHRSVSWYQQTPGQGLQFLFEYFSETQRNKGNFPGRFSGRQFSNSRSEMNVSTLELGDSALYLCASRPITPAWGYTFGSGTRLTVV.

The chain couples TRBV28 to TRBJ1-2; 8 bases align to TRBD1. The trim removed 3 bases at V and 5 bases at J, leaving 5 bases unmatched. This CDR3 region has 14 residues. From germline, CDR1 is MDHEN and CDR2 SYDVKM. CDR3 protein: CASSFGQGRYGYTF. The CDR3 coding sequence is TGTGCCAGCAGTTTCGGACAGGGACGTTATGGCTACACCTTC.

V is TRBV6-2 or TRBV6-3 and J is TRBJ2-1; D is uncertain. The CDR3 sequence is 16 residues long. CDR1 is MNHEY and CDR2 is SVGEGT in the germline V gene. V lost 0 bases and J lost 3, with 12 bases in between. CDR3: CASSYSIVPHYNEQFF. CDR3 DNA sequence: TGTGCCAGCAGTTACTCGATAGTTCCCCACTACAATGAGCAGTTCTTC.

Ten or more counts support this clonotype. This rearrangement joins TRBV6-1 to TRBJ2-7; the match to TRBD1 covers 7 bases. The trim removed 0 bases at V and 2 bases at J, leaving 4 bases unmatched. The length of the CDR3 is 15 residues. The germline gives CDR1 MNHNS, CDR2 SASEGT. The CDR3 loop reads CASSEARQGPYEQYV. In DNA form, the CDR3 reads TGTGCCAGCAGTGAAGCTAGACAGGGACCCTACGAGCAGTACGTC.

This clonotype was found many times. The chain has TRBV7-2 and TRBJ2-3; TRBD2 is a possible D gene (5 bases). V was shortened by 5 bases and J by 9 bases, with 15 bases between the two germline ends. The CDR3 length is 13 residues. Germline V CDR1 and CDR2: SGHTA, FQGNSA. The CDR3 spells CASSLPRGVTQYF. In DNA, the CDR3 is TGTGCCAGCAGCCTTCCCCGGGGAGTCACGCAGTATTTT.

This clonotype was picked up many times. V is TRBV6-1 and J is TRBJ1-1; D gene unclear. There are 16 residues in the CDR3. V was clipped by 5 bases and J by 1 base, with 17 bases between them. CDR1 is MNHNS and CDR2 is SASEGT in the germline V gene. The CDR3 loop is CASSSRGGGRNTEAFF. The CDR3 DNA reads TGTGCCAGCAGTTCGCGGGGTGGAGGCCGGAACACTGAAGCTTTCTTT.

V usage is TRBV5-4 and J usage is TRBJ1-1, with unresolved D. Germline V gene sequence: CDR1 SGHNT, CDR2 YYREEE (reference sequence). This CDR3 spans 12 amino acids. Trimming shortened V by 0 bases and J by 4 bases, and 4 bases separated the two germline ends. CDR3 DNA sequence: TGTGCCAGCAGCTTGGTGCCCACTGAAGCTTTCTTT. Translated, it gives CASSLVPTEAFF.

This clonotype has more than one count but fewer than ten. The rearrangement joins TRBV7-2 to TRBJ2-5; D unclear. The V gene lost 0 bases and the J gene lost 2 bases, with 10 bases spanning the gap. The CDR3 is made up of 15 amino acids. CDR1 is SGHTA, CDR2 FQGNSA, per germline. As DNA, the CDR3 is TGTGCCAGCAGCTTAGCGGGCGCTACACAAGAGACCCAGTACTTC. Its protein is CASSLAGATQETQYF.

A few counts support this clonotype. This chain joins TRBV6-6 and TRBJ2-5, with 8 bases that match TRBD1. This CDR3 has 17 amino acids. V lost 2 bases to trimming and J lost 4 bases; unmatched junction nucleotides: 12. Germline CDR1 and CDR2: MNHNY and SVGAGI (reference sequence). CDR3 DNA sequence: TGTGCCAGCAGTTACATAGGGACAGGCATTATGGTAGAGACCCAGTACTTC. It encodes CASSYIGTGIMVETQYF.